This is a list of T cell receptor beta chains from one sample in a study of cytomegalovirus exposure and HLA in healthy donors. TCRdb keeps only in-frame clones here, not all; method: immunoSEQ multiplex PCR. In the table there are around 180,000 clones, about four fifths of which are singletons. Sequencing was done on a sample of PBMCs. These receptors were collected from a woman in her 30s in good health and CMV-seropositive. The CDR3 runs from the conserved cysteine through the conserved F or W. The D gene is left open where the match is weak. Not all rows give a size; the values are once, few, many and, for expanded clones, a class.

>TRBJ2-5|TRBV5-4|TRBD1|-
TGTGCCAGCAGCCCTACGACAGGGCGAGAGACCCAGTACTTC
CASSPTTGRETQYF
>TRBJ1-4|TRBV6-5|-|-
TGTGCCAGCAGTTACCAGGGATATGATGAAAAACTGTTTTTT
CASSYQGYDEKLFF
>TRBJ1-1|TRBV20-1|-|-
TGCAGTGCTAGACGGAACACTGAAGCTTTCTTT
CSARRNTEAFF
>TRBJ2-1|TRBV9|TRBD1|once
TGTGCCAGTTCGGACAGGGATGGGTACAATGGGCAGTTCTTC
CASSDRDGYNGQFF
>TRBJ1-5|TRBV7-2|TRBD1|once
TGTGCCAGCAGCTTTGGGACAGGGATGAGCAATCAGCCCCAGCATTTT
CASSFGTGMSNQPQHF
>TRBJ1-1|TRBV27|TRBD1|-
TGTGCCAGCACCAGACAGGGTCCAAGCGGTGAAGCTTTCTTT
CASTRQGPSGEAFF
>TRBJ2-1|TRBV4-1|TRBD1|-
TGCGCCAGCAGCCTCTCCGGGACAGGGGGTGGTGAGCAGTTCTTC
CASSLSGTGGGEQFF
>TRBJ2-3|TRBV2|TRBD2|once
TGTGCCAGCAGTGAAGGGGGACTAGCGGTTAGCACAGATACGCAGTATTTT
CASSEGGLAVSTDTQYF
>TRBJ1-2|TRBV6-5|-|-
TGTGCCAGCAGTTCCTCTAACGGGATTAATGGCTACACCTTC
CASSSSNGINGYTF
>TRBJ2-2|TRBV7-8|TRBD2|few
TGTGCCAGCAGCTTAGGACTAGCGGGAGGCACCACCGGGGAGCTGTTTTTT
CASSLGLAGGTTGELFF
>TRBJ2-7|TRBV7-9|-|-
TGTTCCAGCAGCTTAGAGGGGAACAGGGTTCTCTTC
CSSSLEGNRVLF
>TRBJ1-4|TRBV4-3|-|many
TGCGCCAGCAGCCAAGGGTCAGGGGTGAATGAAAAACTGTTTTTT
CASSQGSGVNEKLFF
>TRBJ2-1|TRBV14|-|-
TGTGCCAGCAACTATTATACGGACAGTGAGCAGTTCTTC
CASNYYTDSEQFF
>TRBJ2-3|TRBV28|-|-
TGTGCCAGCAGTTTGGTGACTACAGATACGCAGTATTTT
CASSLVTTDTQYF
>TRBJ2-1|TRBV13|-|few
TGTGCCGGTGGGACTTCACACAATGAGCAGTTCTTC
CAGGTSHNEQFF
>TRBJ1-4|TRBV5-1|TRBD1|-
TGCGCCAGCAGCTCTGGACAGGGAGTTCTTTATGAAAAACTGTTTTTT
CASSSGQGVLYEKLFF
>TRBJ2-6|TRBV19|-|-
TGTGCCAGTAGTGCAGGGGTTAGGTCTGGGGCCAACGTCCTGACTTTC
CASSAGVRSGANVLTF
>TRBJ1-1|TRBV5-4|-|-
TGTGCCAGCAGCTTTCCCAGGAACACTGAAGCTTTCTTT
CASSFPRNTEAFF
>TRBJ1-4|TRBV6-1|-|-
TGTGCCAGCTTTGCGCCCGCAACTAATGAAAAACTGTTTTTT
CASFAPATNEKLFF
>TRBJ2-7|TRBV10-3|-|once
TGTGCCATCAGTGAGTCGCGCCCAGAGTCCCCGGGACACTTGCCTTCCGGGATGTCCTACGAGCAGTACTTC
CAISESRPESPGHLPSGMSYEQYF
>TRBJ2-7|TRBV28|-|-
TGTGCCAGCAGTTTTCAGGGTATGGCGCAGTACTTC
CASSFQGMAQYF
>TRBJ1-1|TRBV9|-|-
TGTGCCAGCAGCGTAGACGAGGCGTACACTGAAGCTTTCTTT
CASSVDEAYTEAFF
>TRBJ1-4|TRBV11-2|TRBD1|once
TGTGCCAGCAGCCCACAGCCACAGACAGGGGGCGCGGAGGGTGAAAAACTGTTTTTT
CASSPQPQTGGAEGEKLFF
>TRBJ1-2|TRBV19|TRBD1|-
TGTGCCAGTATTGGTACAGGGGAAGAGGTCTATGGCTACACCTTC
CASIGTGEEVYGYTF
>TRBJ1-1|TRBV13|-|-
TGTGCCAGCAGCCAAACGGGTGAAGCTTTCTTT
CASSQTGEAFF
>TRBJ1-2|TRBV11-2|TRBD1|few
TGTGCCAGCAGCACCTACAGGGGGCTCGGGAATGGCTACACCTTC
CASSTYRGLGNGYTF
>TRBJ2-5|TRBV11-3|TRBD2|once
TGTGCCAGCAAGACTAGCGGGACACTACAAGAGACCCAGTACTTC
CASKTSGTLQETQYF
>TRBJ2-3|TRBV10-1|TRBD2|-
TGCGCCAGCGGTAGGGGGACTAGCGGCACAGATACGCAGTATTTT
CASGRGTSGTDTQYF
>TRBJ2-7|TRBV29-1|-|-
TGCAGCGCAACGGACAGAGCCTACGAGCAGTACTTC
CSATDRAYEQYF
>TRBJ2-5|TRBV10-2|-|few
TGCGCCAGCGCACAGTTTCTTGCGGGACAAGAGACCCAGTACTTC
CASAQFLAGQETQYF
>TRBJ2-7|TRBV28|-|-
TGTGCCAGCAGTTTCCGGGTTAGGCCTTACGAGCAGTACTTC
CASSFRVRPYEQYF